The rows below give T cell receptor beta chains drawn from one sample of a study of early T cells in non-severe SARS-CoV-2 infection. TCRdb recomputed calls from the 5' RACE reads with MiXCR, one row per CDR3 protein. There are 70,000 to 75,000 distinct CDR3 sequences in the sample; less than 15% occur only once, and approximately 4.5% lies in the top ten. Sequenced sample: whole blood. The receptors were sampled from an adult who was a healthcare worker with PCR-confirmed SARS-CoV-2 infection or an uninfected control (not recorded which). Each CDR3 is given with its conserved first and last residue. D genes are given only for firm matches. Clone sizes are given selectively: once, few, many, or a class where the clone is expanded.

clone_size d_call j_call v_call cdr3_aa cdr3_nt
few NA TRBJ1-1 TRBV28 CASTLRSPPEAFF TGTGCCAGCACCCTCCGGTCCCCCCCTGAAGCTTTCTTT
few NA TRBJ2-7 TRBV7-9 CASSHRQEQYF TGTGCCAGCAGCCACCGACAGGAGCAGTACTTC
many TRBD1 TRBJ1-5 TRBV18 CASSVTSGQGAQPQHF TGTGCCAGCTCAGTTACGTCGGGACAGGGGGCACAGCCCCAGCATTTT
many TRBD2 TRBJ2-1 TRBV20-1 CSAGSSGGNYNEQFF TGCAGTGCGGGAAGTAGCGGGGGGAACTACAATGAGCAGTTCTTC
many NA TRBJ2-2 TRBV9 CASSGSQGRTGELFF TGTGCCAGCAGCGGGTCCCAGGGGAGAACCGGGGAGCTGTTTTTT
few NA TRBJ1-1 TRBV7-9 CASSFTEGEAFF TGTGCCAGCAGCTTCACCGAGGGGGAAGCTTTCTTT
few TRBD1 TRBJ1-2 TRBV19 CASSILGQADDYGYTF TGTGCCAGTAGTATCCTCGGACAGGCGGACGACTATGGCTACACCTTC
NA TRBD2 TRBJ2-5 TRBV20-1 CSARVPGLVGETQYF TGCAGTGCTAGAGTTCCCGGACTAGTAGGGGAGACCCAGTACTTC
few NA TRBJ2-7 TRBV6-6 CASSYPGPRDEQYF TGTGCCAGCAGTTACCCCGGACCTCGGGACGAGCAGTACTTC
many TRBD2 TRBJ2-6 TRBV6-2/TRBV6-3 CASSYTRGVASGANVLTF TGTGCCAGCAGTTACACGCGGGGGGTCGCCTCTGGGGCCAACGTCCTGACTTTC
many NA TRBJ2-6 TRBV9 CASSEGSPGANVLTF TGTGCCAGCAGCGAGGGGTCACCTGGGGCCAACGTCCTGACTTTC
NA TRBD1 TRBJ1-1 TRBV5-1 CASKSTGGVTEAFF TGCGCCAGCAAGTCGACAGGGGGAGTCACTGAAGCTTTCTTT
many NA TRBJ2-1 TRBV2 CASLGQGWSNEQFF TGTGCCAGCCTCGGGCAGGGATGGTCCAATGAGCAGTTCTTC
few NA TRBJ2-2 TRBV11-1 CASSWSSKTVGELFF TGTGCCAGCAGCTGGAGTTCGAAAACGGTCGGGGAGCTGTTTTTT
NA TRBD1 TRBJ1-1 TRBV28 CAGRTGGKNTEAFF TGTGCCGGCAGGACAGGGGGTAAGAACACTGAAGCTTTCTTT
few NA TRBJ1-4 TRBV13 CASSLRGVKNEKLFF TGTGCCAGCAGCTTACGGGGGGTAAAAAACGAAAAACTGTTTTTT
NA NA TRBJ2-1 TRBV29-1 CSVEDQRVYEQFF TGCAGCGTTGAGGACCAGCGGGTATATGAGCAGTTCTTC
NA TRBD1 TRBJ2-5 TRBV9 CASSVGWGQPQRQETQYF TGTGCCAGCAGCGTAGGATGGGGACAGCCCCAACGCCAAGAGACCCAGTACTTC
few TRBD2 TRBJ2-5 TRBV13 CASSSRLAPTRETQYF TGTGCCAGCAGCTCGAGACTAGCTCCCACGAGAGAGACCCAGTACTTC
few TRBD2 TRBJ2-1 TRBV4-1 CASSQRKLAGVSNEQFF TGCGCCAGCAGCCAACGAAAACTAGCGGGAGTGAGTAATGAGCAGTTCTTC
NA NA TRBJ2-5 TRBV7-9 CASSPPWSWGPRGETQYF TGTGCCAGCAGCCCCCCGTGGAGCTGGGGGCCCCGCGGGGAGACCCAGTACTTC
NA NA TRBJ1-4 TRBV18 CASSQAWFGTSNNEKLFF TGTGCCAGCTCACAGGCTTGGTTCGGGACGTCGAATAATGAAAAACTGTTTTTT
few NA TRBJ2-2 TRBV12-3/TRBV12-4 CASSFLDTGELFF TGTGCCAGCAGTTTCTTGGACACCGGGGAGCTGTTTTTT
NA NA TRBJ2-7 TRBV28 CASTILQGPEQYF TGTGCCAGCACCATTTTACAAGGGCCCGAGCAGTACTTC
many NA TRBJ2-7 TRBV7-3 CASSLYPMLDEQYF TGTGCCAGCAGCTTGTATCCAATGTTGGACGAGCAGTACTTC
NA NA TRBJ2-1 TRBV13 CASSLNLEQFF TGTGCCAGCAGCCTGAATCTTGAGCAGTTCTTC
NA TRBD1 TRBJ1-6 TRBV13 CASSWDRGPYNSPLHF TGTGCCAGCAGCTGGGACAGGGGACCCTATAATTCACCCCTCCACTTT
NA NA TRBJ1-4 TRBV9 CASSDPNNEKLFF TGTGCCAGCAGCGATCCTAATAATGAAAAACTGTTTTTT
few NA TRBJ1-4 TRBV4-1 CASSQTASNEKLFF TGCGCCAGCAGCCAGACAGCTTCTAATGAAAAACTGTTTTTT
NA TRBD2 TRBJ2-3 TRBV5-6 CASSHPGLAVTDTQYF TGTGCCAGCAGCCACCCGGGACTAGCGGTCACAGATACGCAGTATTTT
NA NA TRBJ1-5 TRBV2 CASSSTGPSNQPQHF TGTGCCAGCAGTTCAACAGGGCCCAGCAATCAGCCCCAGCATTTT
many NA TRBJ1-5 TRBV10-2 CASSPGGSNQPQHF TGCGCCAGCAGTCCAGGAGGTAGCAATCAGCCCCAGCATTTT